This record looks at one T cell receptor beta chain sequence and its context. Other nucleotide sequences from this sample produce the same CDR3. This sample is drawn from a study of blood T cell repertoires in COVID-19. Turning to the study itself: Acute and convalescent COVID-19 samples came from the United States, Italy and Spain. T cells, B-cell-depleted T cells, or PBMCs supplied cDNA or gDNA.

Authors' processing steps: Amplification of reference gene primers provided the estimated nucleated cell counts. TCRdb's table, derived via immunoSEQ multiplex PCR, lists solely in-frame clones and lacks some. V, J and clone size derive from that table, while D and trimming were established from the DNA sequence. This sample has about 230,000 clones, with 65% to 85% found just once. Trimming took 1 base from V and 1 from J, leaving 8 bases between them. The CDR3 is 15 residues long. Germline V CDR1 and CDR2: SGHTA, FQGNSA. The sample comprised peripheral blood. V usage is TRBV7-2 and J usage is TRBJ2-1; D may be TRBD2 (5 bases). This TCR derives from a man aged 35 to 55 with acute or convalescent COVID-19. The CDR3 sequence: CASSLERRSYNEQFF. As DNA, the CDR3 is TGTGCCAGCAGCTTAGAACGGAGGTCCTACAATGAGCAGTTCTTC.